This TCR beta chain was recorded in a study of blood T cell repertoires in COVID-19. Those enrolled in Seattle joined during active infection and were followed longitudinally afterward. Germline CDR1 reads MNHEY; CDR2 reads SVGEGT. V lost 2 bases to trimming and J lost 4 bases; unmatched junction nucleotides: 4. The CDR3 is 14 amino acids. The protocol was immunoSEQ multiplex PCR, while the TCRdb copy is restricted to in-frame clones and leaves out a portion. The sample has fewer than 200,000 clones, roughly 87% seen once; the top ten hold under 10%. The receptor was isolated from a woman in her 70s with COVID-19, enrolled during active disease. Material: peripheral blood. J is TRBJ1-1 and V is TRBV6-2 or TRBV6-3, with TRBD1 matching 7 bases. CDR3 protein: CASSYPTGTTEAFF. Here the CDR3 DNA reads TGTGCCAGCAGTTACCCGACAGGGACCACTGAAGCTTTCTTT.